This T cell receptor (beta chain) is from a study of cytomegalovirus exposure and HLA in healthy donors. As for the study in general: The platform used for the 100 to 150 validation repertoires matched that of the roughly 670 first-cohort repertoires, a later analysis reported.

Trimming shortened V by 0 bases and J by 4 bases, and 13 bases separated the two germline ends. The CDR3 is 15 amino acids. Germline assignment: CDR1 SGHRS and CDR2 YFSETQ. Regarding the study as a whole: Associated with cytomegalovirus, according to the listing, were some 150 TCR beta chains. There were a few CMV-associated chains whose specificity for CMV antigens was confirmed in vitro. Diagnosis of cytomegalovirus status made by the classifier reportedly showed high specificity and sensitivity.

As concerns this clone: Its antigen is not known.

Here immunoSEQ multiplex PCR was the method, and the copy in TCRdb shows in-frame clones only, minus some. The sample lists roughly 150,000 clones, around 87% seen once, with roughly 10% in the top ten. The sample taken for sequencing was PBMCs. This rearrangement joins TRBV5-1 to TRBJ1-1; maybe TRBD1 (5 bases). The source is a young man in good health and CMV-seropositive. CDR3 amino acids: CASSLDPLGGTEAFF. CDR3 DNA: TGCGCCAGCAGCTTGGACCCTCTGGGGGGCACTGAAGCTTTCTTT.